Listed here are 27 T cell receptor beta chains from one sample, sequenced in a study of post-analysis software for immune sequencing data. Their antigens are not known. The TCR beta cDNA libraries contained unique molecular identifiers. Each CDR3 protein gets one entry after TCRdb re-called the PCR reads with MiXCR. This table has about 460,000 distinct CDR3 sequences, around 40% appearing once. Findings and caveats of the study: TRBV segments more frequent in patients than in controls numbered roughly 5 and included TRBV5-6, TRBV5-1 and TRBV20-1.

Specimen: blood. All receptors come from a girl aged 10 to 17 with multiple sclerosis.

V gene TRBV30 combines with J gene TRBJ2-3; D may be TRBD1 or TRBD2 (5 bases each). Germline values: CDR1 GTSNPN, CDR2 SVGIG (reference sequence). V was shortened by 6 bases and J by 1 base, with 14 bases between the two germline ends. The CDR3 consists of 14 residues. CDR3 loop: CACPGTVRTDTQYF. CDR3 nucleotide sequence: TGTGCCTGTCCCGGGACGGTCCGCACAGATACGCAGTATTTT.

The J gene is TRBJ2-1, the V gene TRBV12-5; TRBD1 aligns across 10 bases. J was trimmed by 5 bases and V by 4 bases; bases with no gene match: 11. This CDR3 has 17 amino acids. Per the germline V gene, CDR1 is LGHNT and CDR2 is FRNRAP. CDR3 amino acids: CASGWGTGVTVDNEQFF. In DNA, the CDR3 is TGTGCTAGTGGTTGGGGGACAGGGGTGACTGTCGACAATGAGCAGTTCTTC.

This clonotype was seen a handful of times. The rearrangement joins TRBV28 to TRBJ2-7, with 10 nucleotides matching TRBD2. The V gene's germline CDR1 is MDHEN and CDR2 SYDVKM. V trimming: 6 bases; J trimming: 0 bases; junction bases outside the gene matches: 11. The CDR3 length is 17 residues. CDR3 DNA sequence: TGTGCCAGCAGAGGCCCCGGGACTAGCGCAAGCTCCTACGAGCAGTACTTC. Protein: CASRGPGTSASSYEQYF.

The V gene is TRBV6-6, the J gene TRBJ2-7; a possible D gene is TRBD1 (6 bases). The J call may be incorrect, as the DNA end agrees better with TRBJ2-5. The germline CDR1 and CDR2 sequences are MNHNY and SVGAGI (reference sequence). The CDR3 runs 14 residues. The CDR3 sequence: CASSPAGVMETQYF. The CDR3 region has the DNA TGTGCCAGCAGCCCTGCAGGGGTTATGGAGACCCAGTACTTC.

V gene TRBV6-6 combines with J gene TRBJ2-1, with 9 bases fitting TRBD1. Unmatched junction bases numbered 12, after V lost 5 bases and J lost 10 bases. In germline, CDR1 is MNHNY, CDR2 SVGAGI (reference sequence). The CDR3 has 15 residues. CDR3 sequence (DNA): TGTGCCAGCAGTGCCGGACAGGGGTGGACCTACGAGCAGTTCTTC. As protein: CASSAGQGWTYEQFF.

This clonotype showed up just a few times. As DNA, the CDR3 is TGTGCCAGCAGCCACGACCGGGAAGTGCAGTTCTTC. Amino acids: CASSHDREVQFF. This chain uses TRBV6-2 or TRBV6-3 with TRBJ2-1; possibly TRBD2 for D (5 bases). Trimming removed 6 bases from V and 12 bases from J, with 15 bases in between. This CDR3 is 12 amino acids long. Germline V lookup: CDR1 MNHEY, CDR2 SVGEGT.

The CDR3 DNA is TGCAGCGTTGGATCAGGGACAGGGGACGGCTACACCTTC. This encodes CSVGSGTGDGYTF. The genes are TRBV29-1 and TRBJ1-2; 10 bases align to TRBD1. V lost 4 bases, J lost 8 bases, and 7 bases stayed unmatched. Germline V gene data show CDR1 as SQVTM and CDR2 as ANQGSEA. The CDR3 is 13 residues long.

This clonotype was detected only a few times. This chain connects TRBV6-4 to TRBJ2-1, with D perhaps TRBD1 or TRBD2 (6 bases each). The V end lost 5 bases, the J end lost 4 bases, and 21 bases lay between the germline ends. CDR1 and CDR2 from the germline V gene are MRHNA and SNTAGT. The CDR3 consists of 17 residues. CDR3 region: CASSPRPPGAGYNEQFF. CDR3 nucleotides: TGTGCCAGCAGTCCCAGACCCCCGGGGGCGGGATACAATGAGCAGTTCTTC.

The chain employs TRBV6-6 and TRBJ2-5, with 8 bases fitting TRBD2. Near its end, the DNA agrees better with TRBJ2-7, so the J call may be wrong. The CDR3 is 13 amino acids. The germline CDR1 and CDR2 sequences are MNHNY and SVGAGI (reference sequence). In DNA form, the CDR3 reads TGTGCCAGCAGTGGGGGACTAGGCTACGAGCAGTACTTC. It specifies CASSGGLGYEQYF.

The sample holds a few counts of this clonotype. The chain combines TRBV27 with TRBJ2-7; TRBD1 is a possible D gene (5 bases). V lost 6 bases and J lost 0, with 12 bases in between. Germline assignment: CDR1 MNHEY and CDR2 SMNVEV (reference sequence). The length of the CDR3 is 14 residues. The CDR3 DNA sequence: TGTGCCAGCAGATTACAGGAAAGCTCCTACGAGCAGTACTTC. Protein: CASRLQESSYEQYF.

The rearrangement links TRBV28 to TRBJ2-7; no reliable D call. Germline V gives CDR1 MDHEN, CDR2 SYDVKM. The CDR3 consists of 14 residues. Trimming removed 3 bases at V and 3 bases at J, with 12 bases between. The CDR3 loop is CASSFRSKGYEQYF. The CDR3, as DNA: TGTGCCAGCAGTTTCAGGTCTAAGGGCTACGAGCAGTACTTC.

This clonotype turned up a few times. This chain connects TRBV6-4 to TRBJ2-3; tentative D call: TRBD1 (5 bases). V dropped 5 bases and J dropped 3 bases, with 12 bases sitting between them. The CDR3 consists of 14 residues. Looked up from germline, CDR1 is MRHNA and CDR2 is SNTAGT. This CDR3 reads CASSITAGTDTQYF. The DNA for the CDR3 is TGTGCCAGCAGTATCACAGCAGGGACAGATACGCAGTATTTT.

This clonotype has a handful of counts. The chain uses TRBV29-1 and TRBJ1-1; D gene uncertain. The CDR3 spans 14 residues. Germline V gene data show CDR1 as SQVTM and CDR2 as ANQGSEA. The ends were cut back, 7 bases at V and 3 bases at J, with 18 bases in the middle. CDR3 protein: CSGSPGSGDTEAFF. As DNA, the CDR3 is TGCAGCGGGTCCCCGGGGAGTGGCGACACTGAAGCTTTCTTT.

This clonotype was found a few times. The J gene is TRBJ2-7, the V gene TRBV5-1, with TRBD2 matching over 12 bases. J gave up 5 bases and V 0 bases, and 6 bases lay outside the gene matches. Looked up from germline, CDR1 is SGHRS and CDR2 is YFSETQ. This CDR3 is 16 amino acids long. This chain's CDR3 is CASSLVLGLAGNEQYF. DNA for the CDR3: TGCGCCAGCAGCTTGGTCCTAGGACTAGCGGGAAACGAGCAGTACTTC.

This clonotype appeared a few times. Here the CDR3 DNA reads TGTGCCAGCAGGAGCCGAATAAGGGGTCCTGGGGCCAACGTCCTGACTTTC. Amino acid sequence: CASRSRIRGPGANVLTF. The V gene is TRBV6-1, the J gene TRBJ2-6, with TRBD1 as a possible D gene (5 bases). The germline CDR1 and CDR2 sequences are MNHNS and SASEGT. This CDR3 is 17 amino acids long. V lost 6 bases and J lost 2, with 17 bases in between.

This clonotype was observed a few times. The chain uses TRBV4-1 and TRBJ2-7; 11 bases are a match to TRBD2. J was trimmed by 6 bases and V by 4 bases; bases with no gene match: 8. Germline V gene data show CDR1 as MGHRA and CDR2 as YSYEKL. There are 15 residues in the CDR3. The CDR3 DNA follows: TGCGCCAGCAGCCTAACACTAGCGGGAGCAAGCGAGCAGTACTTC. This sequence encodes CASSLTLAGASEQYF.

The J gene is TRBJ2-5, the V gene TRBV7-2; TRBD2 is a possible D gene (5 bases). The J call may not be correct, given that the DNA end is closer to TRBJ2-7. This CDR3 is built from 15 residues. From germline, CDR1 is SGHTA and CDR2 FQGNSA. CDR3 amino acids: CASTNEAGKSYEQYF. CDR3 bases: TGTGCCAGCACCAACGAGGCCGGGAAGTCCTACGAGCAGTACTTC.

This clonotype was seen only a few times. The genes are TRBV28 and TRBJ2-7, with D perhaps matching TRBD2 (7 bases). Per germline, CDR1 MDHEN and CDR2 SYDVKM. CDR3 length equals 17 residues. Trimming removed 5 bases from V and 3 bases from J, with 23 bases in between. The CDR3 here is CASSPALGEGGDYEQYF. In nucleotides, the CDR3 is TGTGCCAGCAGTCCCGCTCTCGGGGAGGGGGGAGACTACGAGCAGTACTTC. The full variable domain, completed using reference TRBV28 and TRBJ2-7, is DVKVTQSSRYLVKRTGEKVFLECVQDMDHENMFWYRQDPGLGLRLIYFSYDVKMKEKGDIPEGYSVSREKKERFSLILESASTNQTSMYLCASSPALGEGGDYEQYFGPGTRLTVT.

The chain joins TRBV25-1 to TRBJ2-1, with D unclear. Germline CDR1 and CDR2: MGHDK and SYGVNS. The CDR3 totals 15 residues. Trimming took off 2 bases at V and 10 bases at J, with 18 bases between the two ends. This chain's CDR3 is CASSEGGSSLGEQFF. In nucleotides, the CDR3 is TGTGCCAGCAGTGAAGGCGGAAGTAGCCTGGGGGAGCAGTTCTTC.

This clonotype has a handful of counts. The V and J genes are TRBV20-1 and TRBJ2-5; TRBD2 matches at 9 bases. V trimming: 2 bases; J trimming: 3 bases; junction bases outside the gene matches: 1. Germline loops: CDR1 DFQATT, CDR2 SNEGSKA (reference sequence). The CDR3 extends over 13 amino acids. CDR3 sequence reads: CSARIAGEETQYF. In nucleotides, the CDR3 is TGCAGTGCTAGAATAGCGGGAGAAGAGACCCAGTACTTC.

The V gene is TRBV5-1, the J gene TRBJ2-7; TRBD1 or TRBD2 may be the D gene (6 bases each). Germline loops: CDR1 SGHRS, CDR2 YFSETQ. This CDR3 has 15 residues. V lost 0 bases and J 2 bases, leaving 12 bases between the germline ends. This chain's CDR3 is CASSLGDGGPYEQYF. The CDR3, as DNA: TGCGCCAGCAGCTTGGGGGACGGGGGCCCCTACGAGCAGTACTTC.

In its sample, this clonotype was seen a few times. The chain employs TRBV28 and TRBJ2-3; no clear D. Germline V gene lookup returns CDR1 MDHEN and CDR2 SYDVKM. Trimming stripped 2 bases from V and 5 bases from J, with 14 bases between. The CDR3 is 15 residues long. In DNA, the CDR3 is TGTGCCAGCAGTTTAGGAAAGCTCCCTGGAGATACGCAGTATTTT. The encoded protein is CASSLGKLPGDTQYF.

Within the sample, this clonotype is medium-sized. The chain carries TRBV20-1 and TRBJ2-1; 10 positions match TRBD2. This CDR3 contains 13 residues. Germline values: CDR1 DFQATT, CDR2 SNEGSKA (reference sequence). Trimming removed 6 bases from V and 7 bases from J; junction bases left unmatched: 6. The CDR3: CSALGLADNEQFF. The CDR3, as DNA: TGCAGTGCCCTCGGACTAGCGGATAATGAGCAGTTCTTC.

The rearrangement uses TRBV7-9 and TRBJ2-1; 7 nucleotides line up with TRBD2. V dropped 4 bases and J dropped 6; count of bases not matched to a gene: 12. The CDR3 extends over 16 amino acids. The germline V gene has CDR1 SEHNR and CDR2 FQNEAQ (reference sequence). The CDR3 loop is CASSYYAGVQGNEQFF. The DNA of the CDR3 is TGTGCCAGCAGCTACTACGCGGGAGTTCAAGGCAATGAGCAGTTCTTC. The variable domain in full, completed from reference TRBV7-9 and TRBJ2-1, reads DTGVSQNPRHKITKRGQNVTFRCDPISEHNRLYWYRQTLGQGPEFLTYFQNEAQLEKSRLLSDRFSAERPKGSFSTLEIQRTEQGDSAMYLCASSYYAGVQGNEQFFGPGTRLTVL.

This clonotype was counted at least ten times. J is TRBJ1-1 and V is TRBV7-8; maybe TRBD1 (5 bases). The CDR3 contains 13 residues. Germline CDR1 is SGHVS and CDR2 is FQNEAQ. Trimming pared 2 bases from V and 4 bases from J, leaving 8 bases between. The DNA of the CDR3 is TGTGCCAGCAGCTTAACCGGGGGCACTGAAGCTTTCTTT. Encoded protein: CASSLTGGTEAFF.

The table lists this clonotype with a few counts. CDR3 residues: CASRNSGHTEAFF. CDR3 sequence (DNA): TGTGCCAGCAGAAACAGCGGGCACACTGAAGCTTTCTTT. The rearrangement links TRBV27 to TRBJ1-1; D unclear. V was shortened by 6 bases and J by 3 bases, with 11 bases between the two germline ends. Looked up from germline, CDR1 is MNHEY and CDR2 is SMNVEV (reference sequence). CDR3 size: 13 residues.

This chain uses TRBV29-1 with TRBJ2-7; 11 nucleotides align to TRBD1. Germline V CDR1 and CDR2: SQVTM, ANQGSEA. V was pared by 5 bases and J by 3 bases, with 3 bases of the junction left unmatched. The CDR3 runs 13 residues. CDR3 protein: CSVRTGGDYEQYF. CDR3 DNA sequence: TGCAGCGTTCGGACAGGGGGCGACTACGAGCAGTACTTC.